The clone carrying this T cell receptor beta chain was seen only a few times. Its antigen is as yet unknown. CDR1 and CDR2 from the germline V gene are SGHNT and YENEEA. The CDR3 spans 16 residues. V lost 5 bases, J lost 3 bases, and 4 bases stayed unmatched. Unique molecular identifiers were attached to individual cDNA molecules. A single record per CDR3 protein comes from TCRdb applying MiXCR to the 5' RACE reads. The sample consists of about 70,000 distinct CDR3 sequences, 8% to 10% of them appearing once. The data originate from a study of early T cells in non-severe SARS-CoV-2 infection. General study points: Matches to VDJdb favored anti-spike CD8 responses and missed private and CD4 specificities.

The source was whole blood, collected at baseline. This receptor was identified in an adult who was a healthcare worker with PCR-confirmed SARS-CoV-2 infection or an uninfected control (not recorded which). The V gene is TRBV11-3, the J gene TRBJ2-3; 14 bases align to TRBD2. CDR3 nucleotides: TGTGCCAGCAGCCCCGGGACTAGCGGGAGAACAGATACGCAGTATTTT. This codes for CASSPGTSGRTDTQYF.